This T cell receptor (beta chain) was profiled in a study of CD8+ T cells in alopecia areata. Study-level background: Patients in the treated group were given tofacitinib by mouth, 5 to 10 mg twice a day. After 6 to 18 months of tofacitinib, follow-up continued 6 months off drug. General study points: Researchers report lesional scalp, most notably alopecia totalis/universalis, outstripped normal scalp in clonality.

Extracted from the samples, RNA was reverse transcribed into cDNA to serve as the sequencing template. Generated by immunoSEQ multiplex PCR, the TCRdb table keeps only in-frame clones and is missing some. The table records under 70,000 clones, roughly 96% of them present only once. On this clone: Its antigen is as yet unknown.

PBMCs yielded sorted CD4+ and CD8+ T cells. Sequences were derived from CD8+ T cells sorted from blood, sampled at week 0. This receptor was taken from a human donor with alopecia areata.

Written as DNA, the CDR3 is TGTGCCAGCAGTTTGTCGGTGGGGGGGGAGACCCAGTACTTC. Translation: CASSLSVGGETQYF. The chain recombines TRBV27 with TRBJ2-5; the match to TRBD2 covers 7 bases. The CDR3 is 14 residues long. V lost 3 bases and J lost 5; bases outside the gene matches: 6. The germline V gene encodes CDR1 MNHEY and CDR2 SMNVEV (reference sequence).